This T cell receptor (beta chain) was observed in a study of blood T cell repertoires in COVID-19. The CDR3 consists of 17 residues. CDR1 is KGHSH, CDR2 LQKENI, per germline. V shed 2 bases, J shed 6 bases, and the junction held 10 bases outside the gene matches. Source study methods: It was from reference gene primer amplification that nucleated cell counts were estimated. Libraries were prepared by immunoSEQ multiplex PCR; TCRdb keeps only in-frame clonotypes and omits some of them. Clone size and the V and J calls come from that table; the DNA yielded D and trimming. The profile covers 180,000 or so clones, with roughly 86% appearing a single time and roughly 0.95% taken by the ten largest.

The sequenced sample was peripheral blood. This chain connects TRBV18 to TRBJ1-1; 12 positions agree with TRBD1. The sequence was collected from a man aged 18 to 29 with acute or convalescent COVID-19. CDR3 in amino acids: CASSPLGTGGLGAEAFF. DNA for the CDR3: TGTGCCAGCTCACCATTAGGGACAGGGGGCCTTGGGGCTGAAGCTTTCTTT.